This T cell receptor (beta chain) was captured by sequencing in a study of T cell responses to AZD1222 COVID-19 vaccine. Whole-study results and caveats: None of the repertoires were sampled until the peak T cell response had passed. A rise in Spike-specific TCR breadth and depth followed two AZD1222 doses. Vaccine-associated CD4 TCRs spanned spike, dominant at 160-218 and 743-854.

V lost 1 base and J lost 3, with 13 bases in between. CDR1 and CDR2 from the germline V gene are SGDLS and YYNGEE. This CDR3 spans 15 amino acids. The repertoire was sequenced with immunoSEQ multiplex PCR; TCRdb's copy has only in-frame clones and lacks some. The table has approximately 140,000 clones, roughly 92% seen once. This clone was observed a single time. Its antigen remains unknown. Second-dose intervals near 4 or 12 weeks were combined. The sample was peripheral blood, taken 28 days after the second AZD1222 dose. The rearrangement uses TRBV9 and TRBJ1-2, with a possible D match to TRBD1 (5 bases). The TCR was taken from an adult who received the AZD1222 COVID-19 vaccine. CDR3 sequence: CASSVLGTGDYGYTF. CDR3 sequence (DNA): TGTGCCAGCAGCGTACTAGGGACGGGAGACTATGGCTACACCTTC.